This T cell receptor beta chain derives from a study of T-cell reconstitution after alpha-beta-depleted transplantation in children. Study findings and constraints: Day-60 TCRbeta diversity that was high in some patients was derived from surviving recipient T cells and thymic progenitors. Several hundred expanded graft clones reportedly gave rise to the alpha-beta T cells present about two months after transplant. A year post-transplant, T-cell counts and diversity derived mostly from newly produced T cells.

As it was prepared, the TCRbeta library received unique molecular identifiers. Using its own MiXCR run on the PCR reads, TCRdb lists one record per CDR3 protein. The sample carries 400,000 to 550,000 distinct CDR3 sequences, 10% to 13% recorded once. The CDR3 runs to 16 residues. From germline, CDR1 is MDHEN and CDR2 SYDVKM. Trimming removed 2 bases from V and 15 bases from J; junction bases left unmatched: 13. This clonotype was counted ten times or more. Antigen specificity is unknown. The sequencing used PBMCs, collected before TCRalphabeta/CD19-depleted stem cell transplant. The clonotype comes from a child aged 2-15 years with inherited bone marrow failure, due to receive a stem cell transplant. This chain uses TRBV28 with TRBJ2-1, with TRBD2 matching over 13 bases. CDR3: CASSLRGLAGVHSRFF. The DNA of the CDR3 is TGTGCCAGCAGTTTACGTGGACTAGCGGGAGTTCATTCAAGGTTCTTC.